One sample yielded the 21 T cell receptor beta chains listed below, sequenced in a study of blood T cell repertoires in COVID-19. Measured with immunoSEQ multiplex PCR; TCRdb has only the in-frame clones, and not every one. This sample has fewer than 350,000 clones, with approximately 86% found just once. Sequencing was performed on peripheral blood. Receptor source: a man aged 18 to 35 with active or convalescent COVID-19.

To note about this clone: Other DNA sequences in the sample encode the same CDR3. The chain couples TRBV15 to TRBJ2-3; 9 bases agree with TRBD2. This CDR3 comprises 15 residues. The V gene's germline CDR1 is LNHNV and CDR2 YYDKDF (reference sequence). J was trimmed by 6 bases and V by 1 base; bases with no gene match: 5. The CDR3 coding sequence is TGTGCCACCAGCAGAGTTAGCGGGGGTACGGATACGCAGTATTTT. Its translation: CATSRVSGGTDTQYF.

The chain recombines TRBV7-6 with TRBJ1-1, with D possibly TRBD1 on 6 matching bases. Between the trimmed V and J ends, which lost 0 bases and 7 bases, there was a span of 15 bases. The CDR3 runs to 15 residues. Germline CDR1 is SGHVS and CDR2 is FNYEAQ. The CDR3 coding sequence is TGTGCCAGCAGCTTAGCTCGAGGACAGACCGATGAAGCTTTCTTT. Amino acids: CASSLARGQTDEAFF. Looking up the rest from reference TRBV7-6 and TRBJ1-1 gives the full variable domain: GAGVSQSPRYKVTKRGQDVALRCDPISGHVSLYWYRQALGQGPEFLTYFNYEAQQDKSGLPNDRFSAERPEGSISTLTIQRTEQRDSAMYRCASSLARGQTDEAFFGQGTRLTVV.

This rearrangement joins TRBV2 to TRBJ2-1, with TRBD1 matching over 12 bases. Per germline, CDR1 SNHLY and CDR2 FYNNEI. V was pared by 5 bases and J by 5 bases, with 10 bases of the junction left unmatched. The CDR3 has 17 amino acids. As DNA, the CDR3 is TGTGCCAGCAGTATTCTCCGGGACAGGGGGCGAAACAATGAGCAGTTCTTC. Its protein product is CASSILRDRGRNNEQFF.

This rearrangement joins TRBV4-1 to TRBJ1-1; 9 bases line up with TRBD1. The CDR3 length is 14 residues. J gave up 4 bases and V 5 bases, and 5 bases lay outside the gene matches. Germline CDR1 is MGHRA and CDR2 is YSYEKL. This CDR3 reads CASSERDRATEAFF. CDR3 DNA: TGCGCCAGCAGCGAAAGGGACAGGGCCACTGAAGCTTTCTTT.

About this clone itself: In the same sample, other DNA sequences code for this CDR3. In DNA, the CDR3 is TGTGCCAGCAGCTTGGCTCGCGGGGGAGAGACCCAGTACTTC. It is translated as CASSLARGGETQYF. The chain has TRBV7-9 and TRBJ2-5; 7 nucleotides match TRBD2. V trimming: 3 bases; J trimming: 4 bases; junction bases outside the gene matches: 5. This CDR3 is built from 14 residues. CDR1 SEHNR and CDR2 FQNEAQ come from the germline V gene (reference sequence).

This chain's CDR3 is CAGRVEETQYF. In DNA, the CDR3 is TGTGCGGGGAGGGTGGAGGAGACCCAGTACTTC. V gene TRBV6-5 combines with J gene TRBJ2-5, with 7 bases lining up with TRBD2. CDR3 length equals 11 residues. CDR1 and CDR2 (germline): MNHEY, SVGAGI.

This clone was seen just once. CDR3 region: CASSSGTGVTEAFF. In DNA form, the CDR3 reads TGTGCCAGCAGCTCCGGGACAGGGGTCACTGAAGCTTTCTTT. This sequence joins TRBV7-9 and TRBJ1-1; 10 nucleotides agree with TRBD1. Losses at the gene ends were 4 bases for V and 4 bases for J; bases not matched to a gene: 3. Germline V CDR1 and CDR2: SEHNR, FQNEAQ (reference sequence). This CDR3 is 14 amino acids long.

This clone showed up just once. Other DNA sequences in the same sample also yield this CDR3. The rearrangement uses TRBV6-5 and TRBJ2-5; 8 bases agree with TRBD2. The CDR3 loop spans 15 amino acids. After removal of 0 bases from V and 5 bases from J, the junction contained 5 bases not matched to a gene. Germline CDR1 and CDR2: MNHEY and SVGAGI. The CDR3 DNA is TGTGCCAGCAGTTACTCAGGACTAGCAGGGGAGACCCAGTACTTC. The encoded protein is CASSYSGLAGETQYF.

The chain employs TRBV25-1 and TRBJ1-2, with 8 bases matching TRBD1. Trimming removed 0 bases from V and 0 bases from J; junction bases left unmatched: 6. The V gene's germline CDR1 is MGHDK and CDR2 SYGVNS. CDR3 length: 17 residues. The CDR3: CASSEYNPGGPNYGYTF. The CDR3 DNA reads TGTGCCAGCAGTGAATATAATCCAGGGGGCCCTAACTATGGCTACACCTTC.

V is TRBV7-8 and J is TRBJ2-1; the match to TRBD1 covers 8 bases. Germline CDR1 is SGHVS and CDR2 is FQNEAQ. J was trimmed by 8 bases and V by 2 bases; bases with no gene match: 8. CDR3 length: 15 amino acids. In DNA form, the CDR3 reads TGTGCCAGCAGCTTACGGCAGGGGGCGCGGGATGAGCAGTTCTTC. Translation: CASSLRQGARDEQFF.

As DNA, the CDR3 is TGTGCCAGCTCACCGACTAGCGGGGGGGTTAATGAGCAGTTCTTC. It encodes CASSPTSGGVNEQFF. J is TRBJ2-1 and V is TRBV18, with 14 bases that match TRBD2. From germline, CDR1 is KGHSH and CDR2 LQKENI. The CDR3 covers 15 residues. Unmatched junction bases numbered 2, after V lost 3 bases and J lost 7 bases.

This chain uses TRBV6-2 or TRBV6-3 with TRBJ2-7; TRBD2 matches 11 bases. Germline V gene data show CDR1 as MNHEY and CDR2 as SVGEGT. The V gene end was trimmed by 1 base and the J gene end by 4 bases; junction bases not matched to a gene: 3. The CDR3 runs 15 residues. CDR3 sequence: CASSYWPSGGYEQYF. As DNA, the CDR3 is TGTGCCAGCAGTTACTGGCCTAGCGGGGGGTACGAGCAGTACTTC.

The chain employs TRBV7-9 and TRBJ2-3, with 11 positions matching TRBD2. The ends lost 5 bases at V and 1 base at J; junction bases unmatched: 8. The CDR3 is 17 residues long. Germline V gene sequence: CDR1 SEHNR, CDR2 FQNEAQ (reference sequence). The CDR3 DNA follows: TGTGCCAGCAGCACCCATAGCGGGGGGGCCGGCACAGATACGCAGTATTTT. This sequence encodes CASSTHSGGAGTDTQYF. Based on the CDR3 plus reference TRBV7-9 and TRBJ2-3, the full variable domain is DTGVSQNPRHKITKRGQNVTFRCDPISEHNRLYWYRQTLGQGPEFLTYFQNEAQLEKSRLLSDRFSAERPKGSFSTLEIQRTEQGDSAMYLCASSTHSGGAGTDTQYFGPGTRLTVL.

This clone was seen a single time. The chain has TRBV3-1 (or the pseudogene TRBV3-2) and TRBJ2-5; D unclear. In germline, CDR1 is LGHDT, CDR2 YNNKEL (reference sequence). V lost 1 base to trimming and J lost 1 base, with 4 bases between them. CDR3 length equals 13 residues. The CDR3: CASSQARQETQYF. The DNA of the CDR3 is TGTGCCAGCAGCCAAGCCCGCCAAGAGACCCAGTACTTC.

The V call is TRBV18, the J call TRBJ2-7; 10 positions agree with TRBD1. Unmatched junction bases numbered 11, after V lost 9 bases and J lost 3 bases. CDR1 and CDR2 (germline): KGHSH, LQKENI. The CDR3 sequence is 15 residues long. The CDR3 nucleotides are TGTGCCAGTAGCCAAGGGGACAGGGGAGGCTACGAGCAGTACTTC. This translates into CASSQGDRGGYEQYF. Using reference TRBV18 and TRBJ2-7 for the parts outside the CDR3, the full variable domain is NAGVMQNPRHLVRRRGQEARLRCSPMKGHSHVYWYRQLPEEGLKFMVYLQKENIIDESGMPKERFSAEFPKEGPSILRIQQVVRGDSAAYFCASSQGDRGGYEQYFGPGTRLTVT.

V and J are TRBV24-1 and TRBJ2-2; 11 nucleotides line up with TRBD1. Trimming at V came to 5 bases and at J to 5 bases, leaving 6 bases not matched to a gene. The CDR3 totals 16 residues. CDR1 and CDR2 from the germline V gene are KGHDR and SFDVKD. As DNA, the CDR3 is TGTGCCACCAGTGCTTCGGACAGGGGGCATACCGGGGAGCTGTTTTTT. Translated, it gives CATSASDRGHTGELFF.

J is TRBJ2-1 and V is TRBV6-5, with TRBD2 matching 8 bases. The CDR3 spans 15 residues. V lost 6 bases, J lost 6 bases, and 10 bases stayed unmatched. CDR1 and CDR2 from the germline V gene are MNHEY and SVGAGI. For the CDR3, the DNA is TGTGCCAGCAGCCTAACTAGCGGCACGTCCAATGAGCAGTTCTTC. Its translation is CASSLTSGTSNEQFF.

The chain recombines TRBV24-1 with TRBJ1-2; perhaps TRBD1 as D (6 bases). The CDR3 extends over 14 amino acids. V lost 4 bases to trimming and J lost 0 bases, with 8 bases between them. CDR1 and CDR2 (germline): KGHDR, SFDVKD. The CDR3 region is CATSDRDTNYGYTF. CDR3 in DNA: TGTGCCACCAGTGACCGGGACACTAACTATGGCTACACCTTC.

The V call is TRBV5-1, the J call TRBJ2-4; 9 bases line up with TRBD2. CDR1 and CDR2 (germline): SGHRS, YFSETQ. J gave up 1 base and V 1 base, and 9 bases lay outside the gene matches. The length of the CDR3 is 18 residues. Written as DNA, the CDR3 is TGCGCCAGCAGCTTGTCGCCAGCGGGGGGCCGGGCCAAAAACATTCAGTACTTC. It encodes CASSLSPAGGRAKNIQYF.

The CDR3 nucleotides are TGTGCCAGCAGTTCCCCCACTGCAGGGGCCCAAGAGACCCAGTACTTC. Its protein product is CASSSPTAGAQETQYF. This sequence joins TRBV7-9 and TRBJ2-5; D is possibly TRBD1 (6 bases). The CDR3 covers 16 residues. Germline CDR1 SEHNR, CDR2 FQNEAQ (reference sequence). V dropped 6 bases and J dropped 1 base, with 18 bases sitting between them.

The V and J genes are TRBV7-9 and TRBJ2-1, with D perhaps TRBD2 (5 bases). The CDR3 consists of 13 residues. V was pared by 2 bases and J by 10 bases, with 12 bases between. CDR1 is SEHNR and CDR2 is FQNEAQ in the germline V gene (reference sequence). Here the CDR3 reads CASSLSLSGEQFF. CDR3 DNA sequence: TGTGCCAGCAGCTTAAGTTTGAGCGGCGAGCAGTTCTTC.